These T cell receptor beta chains were read from a single sample in a study of blood T cell repertoires in COVID-19. TCRdb's table, derived via immunoSEQ multiplex PCR, lists solely in-frame clones and lacks some. The sample has some 100,000 clones; more than 75% are singletons. Material for sequencing was peripheral blood. All receptors derive from a man between 25 and 39 years old in a cohort sampled during active COVID-19. The CDR3 runs from the conserved cysteine through the conserved F or W. A D gene is named only where the DNA matches it firmly. Clone sizes are given selectively: once, few, many, or a class where the clone is expanded.

CASSWEVYNSPLHF	TGTGCCAGCAGCTGGGAGGTTTATAATTCACCCCTCCACTTT	.	TRBV11-2	TRBJ1-6	.
CASSQAGGGAITDTQYF	TGTGCCAGCAGCCAAGCAGGCGGAGGGGCAATCACAGATACGCAGTATTTT	.	TRBV14	TRBJ2-3	.
CASSYGGGSYEQYF	TGTGCCAGCAGTTACGGGGGGGGGTCCTACGAGCAGTACTTC	TRBD2	TRBV6-5	TRBJ2-7	.
CASIKGGSTDTQYF	TGTGCCAGCATCAAGGGGGGTAGCACAGATACGCAGTATTTT	.	TRBV21-1	TRBJ2-3	.
CASSLGSGADTQYF	TGTGCCAGCAGCTTAGGTTCGGGGGCAGATACGCAGTATTTT	.	TRBV7-9	TRBJ2-3	.
CASSDTGPGYEQYF	TGTGCCAGCAGTGACACAGGCCCAGGGTACGAGCAGTACTTC	.	TRBV2	TRBJ2-7	.
CASSLDQGTRAYGYTF	TGTGCCAGCAGCTTAGACCAGGGCACTCGAGCCTATGGCTACACCTTC	.	TRBV7-2	TRBJ1-2	.
CASSRGVNNSPLHF	TGTGCCAGCTCACGCGGGGTGAATAATTCACCCCTCCACTTT	.	TRBV18	TRBJ1-6	.
CASSLSTSGGETQYF	TGTGCCAGCAGTTTATCGACGTCTGGGGGGGAGACCCAGTACTTC	.	TRBV27	TRBJ2-5	.
CASSLTGQAGYTF	TGTGCCAGCAGCCTCACGGGACAAGCTGGCTACACCTTC	.	TRBV11-2	TRBJ1-2	.
CASSQDPIGSGGPSYEQYF	TGCGCCAGCAGCCAAGATCCTATCGGTAGCGGGGGGCCCTCCTACGAGCAGTACTTC	TRBD2	TRBV4-1	TRBJ2-7	few
CASSNRGGEQYF	TGTGCCAGCAGTAACAGGGGCGGCGAGCAGTACTTC	TRBD1	TRBV6-5	TRBJ2-7	.
CASSPIPLAGGYTF	TGTGCCAGCAGCCCCATACCTCTGGCGGGTGGCTACACCTTC	.	TRBV9	TRBJ1-2	.
CASSPGLAAYQETQYF	TGTGCCAGCAGCCCAGGACTAGCGGCGTACCAAGAGACCCAGTACTTC	TRBD2	TRBV7-2	TRBJ2-5	.
CASSFGSQTGTYNSPLHF	TGTGCCAGCAGCTTCGGGTCCCAGACAGGGACCTATAATTCACCCCTCCACTTT	TRBD1	TRBV7-8	TRBJ1-6	once
CATHQGAGTEETQYF	TGTGCCACTCACCAGGGGGCGGGGACGGAAGAGACCCAGTACTTC	TRBD1	TRBV18	TRBJ2-5	once
CASSQGERGEQYF	TGTGCCAGCAGCCAGGGAGAACGGGGGGAGCAGTACTTC	.	TRBV3-1/TRBV3-2	TRBJ2-7	many
CASIRTRTRNTEAFF	TGTGCCAGCATTCGGACCCGGACAAGGAACACTGAAGCTTTCTTT	.	TRBV6-5	TRBJ1-1	.
CASRKTGGDGYTF	TGTGCCAGCAGGAAGACAGGGGGGGATGGCTACACCTTC	TRBD1	TRBV6-5	TRBJ1-2	.
CASSEDRALREQYF	TGTGCCAGCAGCGAGGACAGGGCCCTTCGCGAGCAGTACTTC	TRBD1	TRBV6-5	TRBJ2-7	.
CAWSVQGREQYF	TGTGCCTGGAGTGTACAGGGTCGGGAGCAGTACTTC	.	TRBV30	TRBJ2-7	.
CASSYWLASGGAVADTQYF	TGTGCCAGCAGTTACTGGTTGGCTAGCGGGGGGGCCGTCGCAGATACGCAGTATTTT	TRBD2	TRBV6-2/TRBV6-3	TRBJ2-3	few
CASSPAGTGGRETQYF	TGTGCCAGCAGCCCGGCCGGGACAGGGGGCCGTGAGACCCAGTACTTC	TRBD1	TRBV3-1/TRBV3-2	TRBJ2-5	few
CASSLRTLSAGELFF	TGTGCCAGCAGCCTTCGGACTCTTTCCGCCGGGGAGCTGTTTTTT	.	TRBV3-1/TRBV3-2	TRBJ2-2	.
CASSIDPGDTQYF	TGTGCCAGTAGTATAGATCCGGGGGATACGCAGTATTTT	.	TRBV19	TRBJ2-3	.
CATLGTGHAEAFF	TGTGCCACCCTAGGGACAGGGCACGCTGAAGCTTTCTTT	TRBD1	TRBV25-1	TRBJ1-1	.
CASSLYGQASYEQYF	TGTGCCAGCAGCTTGTACGGACAGGCCTCCTACGAGCAGTACTTC	TRBD1	TRBV5-6	TRBJ2-7	.
CASSYPLAGEETQYF	TGTGCCAGCAGCTACCCACTAGCGGGGGAAGAGACCCAGTACTTC	TRBD2	TRBV5-6	TRBJ2-5	.
CASSSGQGRETQYF	TGTGCCAGCAGTTCCGGACAGGGTCGAGAGACCCAGTACTTC	TRBD1	TRBV28	TRBJ2-5	.
CASSLVGTSVRSDTQYF	TGTGCCAGCAGCTTAGTGGGGACTAGCGTGCGATCAGATACGCAGTATTTT	TRBD2	TRBV7-2	TRBJ2-3	.
CASSYSTGVGYGYTF	TGTGCCAGCAGTTACTCGACAGGGGTTGGGTATGGCTACACCTTC	TRBD1	TRBV6-5	TRBJ1-2	.
CASSIGASGGADTQYF	TGTGCCAGCAGTATAGGGGCTAGCGGGGGGGCTGATACGCAGTATTTT	TRBD2	TRBV2	TRBJ2-3	.
CASTRNAAGTGDGYTF	TGTGCCAGTACCCGAAACGCTGCCGGGACAGGGGATGGCTACACCTTC	TRBD1	TRBV19	TRBJ1-2	.
CASSFQGTGSYNEQFF	TGTGCCAGCAGTTTTCAAGGGACAGGGAGTTACAATGAGCAGTTCTTC	TRBD1	TRBV28	TRBJ2-1	.
CASSLGTGAGANVLTF	TGTGCCAGCAGCTTAGGGACAGGAGCTGGGGCCAACGTCCTGACTTTC	TRBD1	TRBV7-9	TRBJ2-6	.
CASSLGGQAGEQYF	TGTGCCAGCAGCTTGGGCGGGCAGGCCGGCGAGCAGTACTTC	.	TRBV5-6	TRBJ2-7	.